The source of this T cell receptor beta chain is a study of shared clonotypes between healthy human individuals (TCRdb year 2020). About the study as a whole: A couple of women and three men aged 18 to 49 years were included in the cohort. For each donor, three plates each were used for CD4 naive and CD4 memory, two plates were used for CD8 naive, and one plate was used for CD8 memory. To estimate repertoire size and how much clonotypes are shared between individuals, the study performed deep sequencing of blood TCR repertoires from a few healthy adults. Libraries were prepared and TCR repertoires were sequenced by different laboratories using diverse techniques, in order to increase sequencing depth and limit assay-specific biases. Each donor's leukapheresis produced roughly between roughly 0.85 and 9.5 billion PBMCs.

The junction shows trimming of 0 bases on V and 2 bases on J, plus 14 bases between the germline ends. The germline V gene provides CDR1 SGHRS and CDR2 YFSETQ. CDR3 length: 16 amino acids, cysteine to phenylalanine. Only the CDR3 portion is preserved as DNA: 48 bases, with reading frame beginning at the first base. What the research found in general, with its limitations: Pairwise subsampling indicated that sequencing depth was expected to affect the degree of clonotype sharing among donors. The genetic and exposure-history diversity represented was limited by the small number of donors. Higher generation probabilities were observed for clonotypes shared by all four sorted-subset donors than for non-shared clonotypes. Sampling was restricted to blood, and TCR repertoires in tissue are likely to differ from TCR repertoires in blood. Naive subsets generally had larger estimated clonotype richness than memory subsets. When four donors were compared, the shared fraction of clonotypes was about 5% for naive CD4, 3.5% to 4% for naive CD8, 2% to 2.5% for memory CD4, and less than 0.45% for memory CD8. Even with the large sequencing depth, rarefaction of the sorted-subset datasets indicated that sequencing was incomplete.

Using the deep immunoSEQ assay, TCR CDR3 regions were amplified from genomic DNA by multiplex PCR. Extracted genomic DNA from each cell subset was spread evenly across all wells of several immunoSEQ 96-well plates, with each plate serving as a replicate. For sorted subsets, approximately 190 ng of genomic DNA, equivalent to some 33,000 T cell genomes, went into each replicate PCR. Purified libraries were measured with a Qubit 3.0 fluorometer, size-checked on a Bioanalyzer 2100, and measured again with the KAPA Library Quantification kit. Every immunoSEQ 96-well plate was sequenced on a separate single-read 150-cycle Illumina NextSeq 550 flow cell. Under the source paper's analysis protocol: Because the immunoSEQ output held only junctional sequences and lacked quality scores, the filtering could not match the filtering applied to full-length reads. To assign V/J genes and CDR3, sequences were annotated against IMGT germline references using PyIR, a Python wrapper for IgBLAST v1.9. Reads with weak V/J assignments (E-value above 1e-6), missing CDR3, stop codons, out-of-frame junctions, or ambiguous translated residues were removed. V3J clonotypes were defined as sequences sharing an identical inferred V gene, J gene, and CDR3 amino acid sequence. Percentage overlap between repertoires was computed as shared unique clonotypes divided by the size of the smaller repertoire. Repertoire richness was assessed with RTK rarefaction, the Chao1 estimator, and Recon v2.1 estimates of unobserved clonotypes. For all TCRbeta clonotypes obtained by the gDNA method from a few donors, generation probabilities were computed with OLGA. Imported from immuneACCESS, the table was reduced by TCRdb to in-frame sequences with V and J called. These copies leave out some clones; in studies compared against another copy, an unresolved V gene accounts for under half, and the cause of the remainder is not known. V and J calls and clone size are those listed in that table; D and trimming were worked out from the DNA. In this sample the table shows 2 million to 2.5 million clones, 90% to 97% of which occur a single time. The top ten constitute roughly 0.13% of the sample.

As for this clone: Its antigen is not yet known. Qualities for individual bases were not recorded, and no much larger clone is one base off.

Healthy HIV-negative adults with no recently reported acute infections or vaccinations were included as donors. Only Caucasian adults living in Nashville, Tennessee, USA were represented among the donors. CD4+ T cells were enriched by magnetic negative selection; naive cells were then positively selected on CD45RA, and the negative fraction formed the memory subset. Blood was collected by leukapheresis, and PBMCs were isolated by Ficoll-Histopaque density gradient centrifugation and then cryopreserved in liquid nitrogen vapor phase. Analytical flow cytometry was used to check the purity and quantity of every magnetically sorted T cell population. Each sorted fraction had its genomic DNA isolated and then quantified by UV absorbance on a Nanodrop 2000c.

The sequence links TRBV5-1 to TRBJ1-2; the D gene cannot be resolved reliably. This receptor was taken from a man in his late teens or twenties in good health. Sequencing was done on a sample of naive CD4+ T cells sorted from blood. Interpreted using the paper, the cell subset or site label stands for: CD45RA+ positively selected. DNA sequence: TGCGCCAGCAGCTTGGATGGGCCGCTCGGAAACTATGGCTACACCTTC. Translated, it gives CASSLDGPLGNYGYTF.